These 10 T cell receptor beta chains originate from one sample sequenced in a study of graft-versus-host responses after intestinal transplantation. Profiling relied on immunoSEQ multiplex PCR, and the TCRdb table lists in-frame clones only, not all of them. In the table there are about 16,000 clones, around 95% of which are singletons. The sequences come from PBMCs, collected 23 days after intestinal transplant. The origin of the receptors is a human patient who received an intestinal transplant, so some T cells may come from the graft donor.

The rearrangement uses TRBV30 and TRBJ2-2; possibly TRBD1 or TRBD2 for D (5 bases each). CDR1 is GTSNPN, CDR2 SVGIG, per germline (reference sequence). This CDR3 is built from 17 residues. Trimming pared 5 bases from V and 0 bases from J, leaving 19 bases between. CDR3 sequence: CAWSRIRRDANTGELFF. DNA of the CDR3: TGTGCCTGGTCTAGGATCAGAAGGGACGCGAACACCGGGGAGCTGTTTTTT.

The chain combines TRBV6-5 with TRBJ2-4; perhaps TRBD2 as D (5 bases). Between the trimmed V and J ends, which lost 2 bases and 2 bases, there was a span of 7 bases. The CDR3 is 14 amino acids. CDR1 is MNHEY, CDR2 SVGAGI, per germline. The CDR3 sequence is CASSYRGTKNIQYF. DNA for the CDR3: TGTGCCAGCAGTTACCGGGGAACCAAAAACATTCAGTACTTC.

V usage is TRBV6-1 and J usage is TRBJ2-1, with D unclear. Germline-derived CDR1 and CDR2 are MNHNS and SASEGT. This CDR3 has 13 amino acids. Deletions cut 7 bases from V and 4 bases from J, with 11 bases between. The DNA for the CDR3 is TGTGCCAGCATGACCGTAGGATACAATGAGCAGTTCTTC. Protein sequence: CASMTVGYNEQFF.

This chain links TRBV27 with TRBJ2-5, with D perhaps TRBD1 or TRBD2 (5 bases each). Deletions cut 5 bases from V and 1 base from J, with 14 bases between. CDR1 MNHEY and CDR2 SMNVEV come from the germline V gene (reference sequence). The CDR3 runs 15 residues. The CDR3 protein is CASSPSPGAQETQYF. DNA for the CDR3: TGTGCCAGCAGTCCATCCCCCGGGGCCCAAGAGACCCAGTACTTC.

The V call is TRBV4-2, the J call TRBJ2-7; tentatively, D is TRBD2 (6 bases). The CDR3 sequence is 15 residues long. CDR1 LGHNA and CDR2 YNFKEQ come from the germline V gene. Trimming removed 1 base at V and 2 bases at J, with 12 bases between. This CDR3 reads CASSQGGGETYEQYF. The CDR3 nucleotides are TGTGCCAGCAGCCAAGGCGGCGGGGAGACCTACGAGCAGTACTTC.

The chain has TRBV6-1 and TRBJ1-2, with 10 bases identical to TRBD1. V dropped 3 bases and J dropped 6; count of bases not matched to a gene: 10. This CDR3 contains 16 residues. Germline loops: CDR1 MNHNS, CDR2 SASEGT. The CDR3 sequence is CASSDGPGQGLDGYTF. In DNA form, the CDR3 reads TGTGCCAGCAGTGATGGACCGGGACAGGGGTTGGATGGCTACACCTTC.

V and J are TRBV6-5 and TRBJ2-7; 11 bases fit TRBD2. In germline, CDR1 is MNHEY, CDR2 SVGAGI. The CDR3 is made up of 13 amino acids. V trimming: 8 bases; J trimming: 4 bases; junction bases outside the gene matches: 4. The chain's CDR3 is CASQLAGDYEQYF. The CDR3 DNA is TGTGCCAGCCAACTAGCGGGAGATTACGAGCAGTACTTC.

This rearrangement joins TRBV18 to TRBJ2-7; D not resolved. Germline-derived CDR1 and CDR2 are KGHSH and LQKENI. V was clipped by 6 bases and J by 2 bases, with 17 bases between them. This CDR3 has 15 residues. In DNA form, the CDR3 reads TGTGCCAGCTCGTACCGGGTCTCACACCCCTACGAGCAGTACTTC. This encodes CASSYRVSHPYEQYF.

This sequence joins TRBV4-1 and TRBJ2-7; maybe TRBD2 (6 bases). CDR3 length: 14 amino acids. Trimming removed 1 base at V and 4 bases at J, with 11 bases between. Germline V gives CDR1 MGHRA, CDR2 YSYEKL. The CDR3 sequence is CASSQVWGTYEQYF. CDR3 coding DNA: TGCGCCAGCAGCCAAGTTTGGGGGACTTACGAGCAGTACTTC.

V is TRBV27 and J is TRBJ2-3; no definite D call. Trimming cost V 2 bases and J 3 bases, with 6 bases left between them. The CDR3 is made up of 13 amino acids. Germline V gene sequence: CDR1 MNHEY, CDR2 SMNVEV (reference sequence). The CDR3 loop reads CASSLDGTDTQYF. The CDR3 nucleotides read TGTGCCAGCAGTTTAGATGGAACAGATACGCAGTATTTT.